This T cell receptor beta chain was captured by sequencing in a study of blood T cell repertoires in COVID-19. Overall study: PBMCs, B-cell-depleted T cells, or T cells were the source of the cDNA or gDNA that made up the material.

This table comes from immunoSEQ multiplex PCR, and its TCRdb copy is limited to in-frame clones, with some not included. The sample includes 250,000 to 300,000 clones, around four fifths of them seen just once. Germline CDR1 and CDR2: LNHDA and SQIVND (reference sequence). The V gene lost 10 bases and the J gene lost 4 bases, with 13 bases spanning the gap. The CDR3 loop spans 12 amino acids. Allocation to cohorts depended on clinical history reported by the participants. The source is a man aged 30 to 39 with acute COVID-19. V usage is TRBV19 and J usage is TRBJ1-1; D remains ambiguous. Sequencing was performed on PBMCs or T cells enriched from blood (not recorded which). The CDR3 reads CATHQVGTEAFF. CDR3 sequence (DNA): TGTGCCACCCATCAGGTAGGCACTGAAGCTTTCTTT.